These T cell receptor beta chains were read from a single sample in a study of T cell responses to AZD1222 COVID-19 vaccine. The protocol was immunoSEQ multiplex PCR, while the TCRdb copy is restricted to in-frame clones and leaves out a portion. Counted here are about 130,000 clones, about 90% occurring once; the ten biggest clones make up under 9.5%. The material sequenced was peripheral blood, taken on day 0 of AZD1222 vaccination. All receptors derive from an adult in good health. The CDR3 runs from the conserved cysteine through the conserved F or W. A D gene is named only where the DNA matches it firmly. Expanded clones are given a class, and other clones once, few, many or no size at all.

d_call clone_size j_call v_call cdr3_aa cdr3_nt
TRBD1 . TRBJ1-1 TRBV10-1 CASSVDRGKAFF TGCGCCAGCAGTGTGGACAGGGGTAAAGCTTTCTTT
TRBD1 . TRBJ2-1 TRBV29-1 CSVEENRGKNNEQFF TGCAGCGTTGAAGAAAACAGGGGGAAGAACAATGAGCAGTTCTTC
. . TRBJ2-7 TRBV18 CASSPLSFSGSSSYEQYF TGTGCCAGCTCACCACTATCTTTCTCAGGTTCAAGCTCCTACGAGCAGTACTTC
. . TRBJ2-3 TRBV11-3 CASSLDPGATSTDTQYF TGTGCCAGCAGCTTGGACCCGGGGGCGACGAGCACAGATACGCAGTATTTT
. . TRBJ1-5 TRBV19 CASSTTLVGPQHF TGTGCCAGTAGTACCACCTTGGTGGGGCCCCAGCATTTT
. . TRBJ2-7 TRBV7-3 CASSPSDPSYEQYF TGTGCCAGCAGCCCATCGGACCCATCCTACGAGCAGTACTTC
. . TRBJ2-3 TRBV5-1 CASHTDAGATDTQYF TGCGCCAGCCATACTGACGCGGGGGCCACAGATACGCAGTATTTT
TRBD2 . TRBJ2-2 TRBV2 CASSSGAGAGELFF TGTGCCAGCAGTAGCGGGGCGGGGGCCGGGGAGCTGTTTTTT
TRBD1 . TRBJ2-3 TRBV2 CASSGTGPTDTQYF TGTGCCAGCAGCGGGACAGGGCCCACAGATACGCAGTATTTT
. . TRBJ2-3 TRBV7-9 CASSREGDTQYF TGTGCCAGCAGCAGAGAGGGGGATACGCAGTATTTT
. . TRBJ1-2 TRBV5-4 CASSQEEEGLIGGTGYTF TGTGCCAGCAGCCAGGAGGAAGAGGGTCTGATTGGGGGGACCGGCTACACCTTC
TRBD2 . TRBJ2-1 TRBV5-4 CASSPTSGTSGYNEQFF TGTGCCAGCAGCCCGACTAGCGGGACCTCCGGATACAATGAGCAGTTCTTC
. . TRBJ2-7 TRBV4-1 CASSQDWYRELCQRGPYEQYF TGCGCCAGCAGCCAAGATTGGTACAGGGAGCTATGTCAAAGGGGCCCCTACGAGCAGTACTTC
. . TRBJ1-3 TRBV5-4 CASSLGQFSGNTIYF TGTGCCAGCAGCTTGGGCCAGTTTTCTGGAAACACCATATATTTT
TRBD2 . TRBJ2-5 TRBV4-3 CASSPGTSGQETQYF TGCGCCAGCAGCCCAGGGACTAGCGGACAAGAGACCCAGTACTTC
. . TRBJ2-3 TRBV6-5 CASSYQLGLDTQYF TGTGCCAGCAGTTACCAGTTAGGGTTGGATACGCAGTATTTT
TRBD2 . TRBJ2-2 TRBV5-6 CASSRLAGAGELFF TGTGCCAGCAGCCGGCTAGCGGGCGCCGGGGAGCTGTTTTTT
. . TRBJ1-5 TRBV6-5 CASSYSYSQPQHF TGTGCCAGCAGTTACTCGTATTCTCAGCCCCAGCATTTT
. . TRBJ1-1 TRBV28 CASTTTREAFF TGTGCCAGCACCACTACCCGGGAAGCTTTCTTT
. . TRBJ1-4 TRBV28 CASSPLQGLNEKLFF TGTGCCAGCAGTCCCCTCCAGGGCCTAAATGAAAAACTGTTTTTT
. . TRBJ2-7 TRBV13 CASSSGIYEQYF TGTGCCAGCAGCTCAGGCATCTACGAGCAGTACTTC
. . TRBJ2-4 TRBV12-3/TRBV12-4 CASSFQGGLIQYF TGTGCCAGCAGTTTTCAGGGTGGACTAATACAGTACTTC
. . TRBJ1-4 TRBV28 CASSFRLGEKLFF TGTGCCAGCAGTTTCAGATTAGGTGAAAAACTGTTTTTT
. . TRBJ1-2 TRBV28 CASSLRSRTYGYTF TGTGCCAGCAGTTTGAGAAGCAGGACCTATGGCTACACCTTC
. . TRBJ2-7 TRBV28 CASSFMGTAYEQYF TGTGCCAGCAGTTTCATGGGCACGGCCTACGAGCAGTACTTC
TRBD1 . TRBJ2-7 TRBV7-9 CASSLTGDEQYF TGTGCCAGCAGCTTAACAGGGGACGAGCAGTACTTC
TRBD1 . TRBJ1-2 TRBV2 CASSEGTGWNYGYTF TGTGCCAGCAGTGAAGGGACAGGATGGAACTATGGCTACACCTTC
. medium-sized TRBJ2-1 TRBV4-1 CASSQDGRNEQFF TGCGCCAGCAGCCAAGATGGACGGAATGAGCAGTTCTTC
. . TRBJ2-7 TRBV6-2/TRBV6-3 CASSPTETYEQYF TGTGCCAGCAGTCCGACCGAGACCTACGAGCAGTACTTC
TRBD1 . TRBJ2-4 TRBV19 CASETGGRAKNIQYF TGTGCCAGTGAGACAGGGGGCCGGGCCAAAAACATTCAGTACTTC
. . TRBJ1-1 TRBV3-1/TRBV3-2 CASSHLAGQNTEAFF TGTGCCAGCAGCCATTTGGCGGGCCAAAACACTGAAGCTTTCTTT
TRBD2 . TRBJ2-2 TRBV7-9 CASSAGGETGELFF TGTGCCAGCAGCGCGGGAGGGGAGACCGGGGAGCTGTTTTTT
. . TRBJ1-2 TRBV6-1 CASSEGMGFGYGYTF TGTGCCAGCAGTGAAGGCATGGGGTTTGGATATGGCTACACCTTC
TRBD2 . TRBJ2-2 TRBV11-2 CASSLSGRASGELFF TGTGCCAGCAGCTTAAGCGGGAGGGCCTCCGGGGAGCTGTTTTTT
TRBD1 . TRBJ2-7 TRBV5-1 CASSYGTGRSSYEQYF TGCGCCAGCAGCTATGGGACAGGGAGGTCGTCCTACGAGCAGTACTTC
. . TRBJ2-1 TRBV28 CASSSRGQGVRDEQFF TGTGCCAGCAGTAGCCGGGGGCAGGGGGTGAGGGATGAGCAGTTCTTC
TRBD2 . TRBJ2-3 TRBV19 CASSISSGGGTDTQYF TGTGCCAGTAGTATTAGTAGCGGGGGCGGCACAGATACGCAGTATTTT
TRBD1 . TRBJ2-1 TRBV5-1 CASSLEGDSSYNEQFF TGCGCCAGCAGCTTGGAGGGGGACAGTTCCTACAATGAGCAGTTCTTC
. . TRBJ1-3 TRBV9 CASSVVSGGGPGNTIYF TGTGCCAGCAGCGTAGTGAGTGGCGGGGGGCCTGGAAACACCATATATTTT
. . TRBJ1-5 TRBV6-5 CASRPDPGVQPQHF TGTGCCAGCAGACCGGACCCAGGAGTCCAGCCCCAGCATTTT
. . TRBJ1-4 TRBV5-1 CASSSSRGEKLFF TGCGCCAGCAGCTCTTCACGGGGGGAAAAACTGTTTTTT
. . TRBJ1-2 TRBV6-2/TRBV6-3 CASSYTGISGYTF TGTGCCAGCAGTTACACAGGCATTTCCGGCTACACCTTC
. . TRBJ1-1 TRBV7-6 CASSYSVGQGYTEAFF TGTGCCAGCAGCTACTCTGTTGGGCAGGGTTACACTGAAGCTTTCTTT
. few TRBJ1-1 TRBV10-1 CASSESREREAFF TGCGCCAGCAGTGAGTCCAGGGAGAGAGAAGCTTTCTTT
. few TRBJ1-4 TRBV19 CASHRRRYEKLFF TGTGCCAGCCACAGGCGGCGGTACGAAAAACTGTTTTTT
TRBD1 . TRBJ2-5 TRBV7-2 CASSLGDRGSQETQYF TGTGCCAGCAGCTTAGGGGACAGGGGGTCGCAAGAGACCCAGTACTTC
. . TRBJ1-5 TRBV4-3 CASSQEGRAGQPQHF TGCGCCAGCAGCCAAGAAGGCCGGGCAGGTCAGCCCCAGCATTTT
TRBD1 . TRBJ1-6 TRBV4-1 CASSHGTLGTGLNSPLHF TGCGCCAGCAGCCATGGCACTCTTGGGACAGGGTTAAATTCACCCCTCCACTTT